This TCR beta chain was sequenced for a study of graft-versus-host responses after intestinal transplantation. About the research overall: Recipients got multivisceral, liver-intestinal, or isolated intestinal transplants. Each patient got anti-thymocyte globulin induction, then tacrolimus and steroids for roughly 3 years.

Here immunoSEQ multiplex PCR was the method, and the copy in TCRdb shows in-frame clones only, minus some. The sample carries about 5,000 clones, about 70% recorded once. Study-wide points: Recipient-marrow GvH clones were detected, some having first appeared in ileum or blood. The highest levels of circulating GvH clones went along with early declines in HvG clones after transplant.

V gave up 6 bases and J gave up 5 bases, with 14 bases separating them. The CDR3 totals 14 residues. CDR1 and CDR2 (germline): MNHNS, SASEGT. In the case of this clone: As yet, its antigen is unknown.

This receptor was identified in a human patient who received an intestinal transplant, so some T cells may come from the graft donor. V gene TRBV6-1 combines with J gene TRBJ2-1; D is perhaps TRBD2 (6 bases). Sequenced material: PBMCs, taken around 81 weeks after intestinal transplant. The CDR3 DNA reads TGTGCCAGCAGCAAGGCCCGGGGGAACAATGAGCAGTTCTTC. Translation gives CASSKARGNNEQFF.